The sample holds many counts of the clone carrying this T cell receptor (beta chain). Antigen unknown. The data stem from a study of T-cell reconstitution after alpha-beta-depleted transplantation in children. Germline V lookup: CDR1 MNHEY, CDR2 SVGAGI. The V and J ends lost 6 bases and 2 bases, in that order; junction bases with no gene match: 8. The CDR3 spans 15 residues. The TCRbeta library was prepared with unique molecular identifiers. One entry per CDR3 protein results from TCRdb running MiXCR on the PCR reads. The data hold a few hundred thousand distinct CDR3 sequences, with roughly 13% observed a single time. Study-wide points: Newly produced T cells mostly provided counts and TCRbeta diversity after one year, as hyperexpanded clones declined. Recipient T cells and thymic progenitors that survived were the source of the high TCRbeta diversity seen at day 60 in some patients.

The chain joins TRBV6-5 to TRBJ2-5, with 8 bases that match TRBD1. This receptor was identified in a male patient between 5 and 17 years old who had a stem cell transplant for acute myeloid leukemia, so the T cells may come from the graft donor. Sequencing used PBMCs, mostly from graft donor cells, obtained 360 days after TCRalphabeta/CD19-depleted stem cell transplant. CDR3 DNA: TGTGCCAGCAGACGACAGGGGACGGGTCAAGAGACCCAGTACTTC. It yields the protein CASRRQGTGQETQYF.